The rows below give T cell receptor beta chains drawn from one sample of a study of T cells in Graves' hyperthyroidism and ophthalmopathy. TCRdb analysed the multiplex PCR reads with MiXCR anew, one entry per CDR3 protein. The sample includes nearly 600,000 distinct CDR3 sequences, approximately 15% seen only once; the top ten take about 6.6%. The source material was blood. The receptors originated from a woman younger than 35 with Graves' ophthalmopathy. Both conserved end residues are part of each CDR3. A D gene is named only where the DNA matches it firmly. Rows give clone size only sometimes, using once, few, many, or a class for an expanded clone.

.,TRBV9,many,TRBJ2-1,TGTGCCAGCAGCGCCCCCCTCCGCCCGGGAAACAATGAGCAGTTCTTC,CASSAPLRPGNNEQFF
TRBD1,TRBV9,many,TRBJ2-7,TGTGCCAGCAGCGGAGGACAGGGCGAGCAGTACTTC,CASSGGQGEQYF
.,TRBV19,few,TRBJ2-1,TGTGCCAGTAGTATTGAGGGTCAGGGCAATGAGCAGTTCTTC,CASSIEGQGNEQFF
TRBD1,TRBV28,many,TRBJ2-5,TGTGCCAGCAGTTTAGCCGCCGCCGGGACAGGGGATAACCAAGAGACCCAGTACTTC,CASSLAAAGTGDNQETQYF
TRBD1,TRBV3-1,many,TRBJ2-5,TGTGCCAGCAGCCGGGGACAGGGAGACGCGGAGACCCAGTACTTC,CASSRGQGDAETQYF
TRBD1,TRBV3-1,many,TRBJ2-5,TGTGCCAGCAGTGAGGGGGCCCAAGAGACCCAGTACTTC,CASSEGAQETQYF
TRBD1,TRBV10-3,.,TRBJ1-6,TGTGCCATCAGTGAGTCCGGGACAGGGGGCGCGTTGAATAATTCACCCCTCCACTTT,CAISESGTGGALNNSPLHF
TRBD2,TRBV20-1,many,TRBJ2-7,TGCAGTGCTGGAGGACTAGCGGCCTACGAGCAGTACTTC,CSAGGLAAYEQYF
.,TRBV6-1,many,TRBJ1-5,TGTGCCAGCAGTGAAGGGCAGGGAGGTCAGCCCCAGCATTTT,CASSEGQGGQPQHF
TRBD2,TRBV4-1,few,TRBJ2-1,TGCGCCAGCAGCCAGAGCGGGGGGGGGGGTTACAATGAGCAGTTCTTC,CASSQSGGGGYNEQFF
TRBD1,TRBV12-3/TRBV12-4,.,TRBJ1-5,TGTGCCAGCAGACTAGGGGGCCGCAATCAGCCCCAGCATTTT,CASRLGGRNQPQHF
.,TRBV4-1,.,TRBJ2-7,TGCGCCAGCAGCCAAGATTTGCCTGGTGAGCAGTACTTC,CASSQDLPGEQYF
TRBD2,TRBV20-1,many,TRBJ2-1,TGCAGTGCTAGAGATCCGGGACTAGCGCCAGACAATGAGCAGTTCTTC,CSARDPGLAPDNEQFF
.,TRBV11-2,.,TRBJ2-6,TGTGCCAGCAGCTTAATCAGTGCTAGCTCTGGGGCCAACGTCCTGACTTTC,CASSLISASSGANVLTF
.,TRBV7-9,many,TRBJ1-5,TGTGCCAGCAGCTTGACGGGGTCTAACAATCAGCCCCAGCATTTT,CASSLTGSNNQPQHF
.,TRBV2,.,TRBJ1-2,TGCGCCAGCAGCCCAGGGGTAAACTATGGCTACACCTTC,CASSPGVNYGYTF
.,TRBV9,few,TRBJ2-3,TGTGCCAGCTCAACCGGAGGGGGCGGAGGGGGGACAGATACGCAGTATTTT,CASSTGGGGGGTDTQYF
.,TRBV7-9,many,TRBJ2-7,TGTGCCAGCAGCTCGCAGGGAAGAGAGACCGAGCAGTACTTC,CASSSQGRETEQYF
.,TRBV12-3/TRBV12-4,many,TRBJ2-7,TGTGCCAGCACAGACGGGTACGAGCAGTACTTC,CASTDGYEQYF